Below are 13 T cell receptor beta chains sequenced from a single sample in a study of T cell changes during pregnancy in multiple sclerosis. Profiled with immunoSEQ multiplex PCR; TCRdb holds only in-frame clones, not every one. The sample includes tens of thousands of clones, 88% of them seen just once. The starting material was CD8+ T cells from peripheral blood mononuclear cells, obtained after pregnancy. These receptors were obtained from a female donor in good health, enrolled as a control in a pregnancy study.

This clone was observed a handful of times. A read error may produce the germline difference seen at one junction end. The chain employs TRBV5-4 and TRBJ1-6; a weak D match, TRBD1 (5 bases). CDR3 length equals 13 residues. The germline V gene has CDR1 SGHNT and CDR2 YYREEE (reference sequence). The CDR3 DNA sequence: TGTGCCAGCAGCTTGGCGGGGGGTGGCCTATTCCTCTTT. This codes for CASSLAGGGLFLF. The full variable domain, in which reference TRBV5-4 and TRBJ1-6 provide the parts outside the CDR3, is ETGVTQSPTHLIKTRGQQVTLRCSSQSGHNTVSWYQQALGQGPQFIFQYYREEENGRGNFPPRFSGLQFPNYSSELNVNALELDDSALYLCASSLAGGGLFLFGNGTRLTVT.

The chain joins TRBV4-3 to TRBJ2-2, with 10 bases identical to TRBD1. In germline, CDR1 is LGHNA, CDR2 YSLEER. The CDR3 length is 15 residues. V was clipped by 4 bases and J by 3 bases; unmatched bases: 2. In DNA, the CDR3 is TGCGCCAGCAGCCTCGACAGGGGGCACACCGGGGAGCTGTTTTTT. This codes for CASSLDRGHTGELFF.

This chain uses TRBV7-9 with TRBJ1-5; D gene uncertain. V was trimmed by 2 bases and J by 5 bases, leaving 16 bases between them. Germline V CDR1 and CDR2: SEHNR, FQNEAQ (reference sequence). The CDR3 totals 16 residues. CDR3 amino acids: CASSLSGFGTYQPQHF. As DNA, the CDR3 is TGTGCCAGCAGCTTATCGGGATTCGGAACCTATCAGCCCCAGCATTTT. Full variable domain (missing parts from reference TRBV7-9 and TRBJ1-5): DTGVSQNPRHKITKRGQNVTFRCDPISEHNRLYWYRQTLGQGPEFLTYFQNEAQLEKSRLLSDRFSAERPKGSFSTLEIQRTEQGDSAMYLCASSLSGFGTYQPQHFGDGTRLSIL.

A single count supports this clone. V gene TRBV4-2 combines with J gene TRBJ2-3, with 7 nucleotides matching TRBD2. This CDR3 contains 16 residues. The V gene end was trimmed by 4 bases and the J gene end by 2 bases; junction bases not matched to a gene: 9. The V gene's germline CDR1 is LGHNA and CDR2 YNFKEQ. CDR3 in amino acids: CASSPRVGGFTDTQYF. The CDR3 DNA reads TGTGCCAGCAGCCCCCGGGTGGGGGGGTTCACAGATACGCAGTATTTT.

In regard to this clone: The germline gene is not matched at one end of the junction; a read error may be the cause. V usage is TRBV29-1 and J usage is TRBJ2-5; 8 bases fit TRBD2. The CDR3 consists of 14 residues. Germline V gene sequence: CDR1 SQVTM, CDR2 ANQGSEA. CDR3 sequence reads: CSVYSGGFQGTQYF. The CDR3 region has the DNA TGCAGCGTTTACAGCGGGGGATTCCAAGGGACCCAGTACTTC.

The CDR3 bases are TGTGCCAGCAGCTGGGACGGACAGGGGCTACATAACTATGGCTACACCTTC. It specifies CASSWDGQGLHNYGYTF. This chain links TRBV5-4 with TRBJ1-2, with 9 bases lining up with TRBD1. The germline V gene encodes CDR1 SGHNT and CDR2 YYREEE (reference sequence). CDR3 length: 17 residues. Trimming at V came to 3 bases and at J to 1 base, leaving 10 bases not matched to a gene.

The rearrangement joins TRBV7-3 to TRBJ2-1; D might be TRBD2 (7 bases). V was trimmed by 3 bases and J by 4 bases, leaving 13 bases between them. In germline, CDR1 is SGHTA, CDR2 FQGTGA. The CDR3 consists of 15 residues. Written as DNA, the CDR3 is TGTGCCAGCAGCTTGGGGGGGGCTCAATACAATGAGCAGTTCTTC. It is translated as CASSLGGAQYNEQFF.

V usage is TRBV4-2 and J usage is TRBJ1-3; D is possibly TRBD1 (5 bases). Germline-derived CDR1 and CDR2 are LGHNA and YNFKEQ. Trimming removed 6 bases from V and 1 base from J, with 10 bases in between. The CDR3 has 14 amino acids. The CDR3 nucleotides are TGTGCCAGCAGTCCGACAGAGTCTGGAAACACCATATATTTT. Protein: CASSPTESGNTIYF.

J is TRBJ2-2 and V is TRBV27; 8 bases are shared with TRBD1. Unmatched junction bases numbered 8, after V lost 8 bases and J lost 0 bases. In germline, CDR1 is MNHEY, CDR2 SMNVEV (reference sequence). The CDR3 totals 16 residues. The CDR3 loop is CASLDREGTNTGELFF. The DNA of the CDR3 is TGTGCCAGCCTGGACAGGGAAGGAACGAACACCGGGGAGCTGTTTTTT.

The chain has TRBV5-8 and TRBJ2-5; weak D call: TRBD1 (6 bases). The CDR3 loop spans 17 amino acids. Trimming pared 0 bases from V and 1 base from J, leaving 16 bases between. From germline, CDR1 is SGHTS and CDR2 YDEGEE. DNA for the CDR3: TGTGCCAGCAGCTTGGGGGGAAACAGGGTTCCCCAAGAGACCCAGTACTTC. This sequence encodes CASSLGGNRVPQETQYF.

Comment on this clone: Different DNA sequences within this sample yield the same CDR3. The CDR3 protein is CASSRGQGAYEQYF. CDR3 nucleotide sequence: TGTGCCAGCAGCCGGGGACAGGGGGCTTACGAGCAGTACTTC. The rearrangement uses TRBV7-2 and TRBJ2-7, with 12 bases lining up with TRBD1. There are 14 residues in the CDR3. The J segment lost 4 bases and the V segment lost 5 bases, leaving 3 bases of the junction unmatched. CDR1 is SGHTA and CDR2 is FQGNSA in the germline V gene.

The chain couples TRBV15 to TRBJ2-2; D gene ambiguous. Trimming removed 0 bases from V and 6 bases from J, with 5 bases in between. The germline V gene encodes CDR1 LNHNV and CDR2 YYDKDF (reference sequence). This CDR3 contains 13 residues. The CDR3 protein is CATSRDESGELFF. The CDR3 bases are TGTGCCACCAGCAGAGATGAGTCCGGGGAGCTGTTTTTT.

The chain recombines TRBV7-3 with TRBJ2-2, with unresolved D. Per germline, CDR1 SGHTA and CDR2 FQGTGA. This CDR3 has 17 residues. Between the trimmed V and J ends, which lost 3 bases and 0 bases, there was a span of 14 bases. DNA of the CDR3: TGTGCCAGCAGCTTTAGTCGAATGTCAACGAACACCGGGGAGCTGTTTTTT. Amino acids: CASSFSRMSTNTGELFF.